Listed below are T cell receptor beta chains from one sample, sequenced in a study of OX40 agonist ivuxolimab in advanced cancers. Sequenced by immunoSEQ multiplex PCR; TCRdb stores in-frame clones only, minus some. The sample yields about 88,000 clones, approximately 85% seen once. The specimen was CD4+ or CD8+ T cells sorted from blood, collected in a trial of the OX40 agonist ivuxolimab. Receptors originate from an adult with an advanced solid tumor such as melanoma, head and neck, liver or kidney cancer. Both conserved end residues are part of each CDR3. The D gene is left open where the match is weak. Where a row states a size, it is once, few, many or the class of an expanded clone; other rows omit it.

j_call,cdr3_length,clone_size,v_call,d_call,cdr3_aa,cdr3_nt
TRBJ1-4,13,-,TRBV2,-,CASRRPSNEKLFF,TGTGCCAGCAGGCGGCCTAGTAATGAAAAACTGTTTTTT
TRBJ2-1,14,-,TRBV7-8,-,CASSLAARDDEQFF,TGTGCCAGCAGCTTAGCGGCGAGGGATGATGAGCAGTTCTTC
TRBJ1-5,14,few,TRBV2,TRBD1,CASRKQGPNQPQHF,TGTGCCAGCAGGAAACAGGGGCCCAATCAGCCCCAGCATTTT
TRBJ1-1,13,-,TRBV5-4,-,CASSLVVNTEAFF,TGTGCCAGCAGCTTGGTCGTGAACACTGAAGCTTTCTTT
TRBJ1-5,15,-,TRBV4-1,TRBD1,CASSPSEGAGQPQHF,TGCGCCAGCAGCCCATCCGAGGGGGCTGGTCAGCCCCAGCATTTT
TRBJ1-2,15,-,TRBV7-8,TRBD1,CASSPQGAGGYGYTF,TGTGCCAGCAGTCCTCAGGGGGCTGGGGGCTATGGCTACACCTTC
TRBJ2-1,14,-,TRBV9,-,CASSPSPEGVEQFF,TGTGCCAGCAGCCCCAGCCCGGAGGGAGTTGAGCAGTTCTTC
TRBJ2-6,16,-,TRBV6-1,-,CASSEQEGSGANVLTF,TGTGCCAGCAGTGAACAGGAGGGTTCTGGGGCCAACGTCCTGACTTTC
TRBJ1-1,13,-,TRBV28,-,CASSTVGLVGAFF,TGTGCCAGCAGTACCGTCGGTTTGGTGGGAGCTTTCTTT
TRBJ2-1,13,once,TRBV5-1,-,CASSLETTVVPFF,TGCGCCAGCAGCTTGGAAACTACTGTAGTTCCGTTCTTC
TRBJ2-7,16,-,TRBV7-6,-,CASSSIRDGGSYEQYF,TGTGCCAGCAGCTCGATCCGGGACGGGGGCTCCTACGAGCAGTACTTC
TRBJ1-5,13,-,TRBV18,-,CASSPPSGQPQHF,TGTGCCAGCTCACCACCTAGCGGACAGCCCCAGCATTTT
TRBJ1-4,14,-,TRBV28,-,CASSQSRGNEKLFF,TGTGCCAGCAGTCAATCCCGGGGTAATGAAAAACTGTTTTTT
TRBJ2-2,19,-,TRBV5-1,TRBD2,CASSFSGLAGGQNTGELFF,TGCGCCAGCAGCTTCTCTGGACTAGCGGGAGGACAAAACACCGGGGAGCTGTTTTTT
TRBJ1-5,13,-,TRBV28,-,CASRDTVNQPQHF,TGTGCCAGCCGGGACACCGTCAATCAGCCCCAGCATTTT
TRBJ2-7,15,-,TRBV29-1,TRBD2,CSSRLAGANYYEQYF,TGCAGCTCCCGACTAGCGGGAGCCAACTACTACGAGCAGTACTTC
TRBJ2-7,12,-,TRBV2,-,CASSVDIYEQYF,TGTGCCAGCAGTGTTGATATCTACGAGCAGTACTTC
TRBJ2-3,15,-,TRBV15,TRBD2,CATSRDGLGTDTQYF,TGTGCCACCAGCAGAGATGGACTAGGAACAGATACGCAGTATTTT
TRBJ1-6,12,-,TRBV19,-,CASTDINSPLHF,TGTGCCAGTACCGACATTAATTCACCCCTCCACTTT
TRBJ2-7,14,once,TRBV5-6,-,CASSLDAATYEQYF,TGTGCCAGCAGCTTGGACGCGGCTACCTACGAGCAGTACTTC
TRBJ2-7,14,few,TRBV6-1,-,CASSESSLTHEQYF,TGTGCCAGCAGTGAATCTAGCCTAACCCACGAGCAGTACTTC
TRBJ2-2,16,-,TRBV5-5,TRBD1,CASSFPQGASTGELFF,TGTGCCAGCAGCTTTCCACAGGGGGCATCTACCGGGGAGCTGTTTTTT
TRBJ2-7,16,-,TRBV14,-,CASSPYGTGPLYEQYF,TGTGCCAGCAGCCCCTACGGAACAGGGCCTTTATACGAGCAGTACTTC